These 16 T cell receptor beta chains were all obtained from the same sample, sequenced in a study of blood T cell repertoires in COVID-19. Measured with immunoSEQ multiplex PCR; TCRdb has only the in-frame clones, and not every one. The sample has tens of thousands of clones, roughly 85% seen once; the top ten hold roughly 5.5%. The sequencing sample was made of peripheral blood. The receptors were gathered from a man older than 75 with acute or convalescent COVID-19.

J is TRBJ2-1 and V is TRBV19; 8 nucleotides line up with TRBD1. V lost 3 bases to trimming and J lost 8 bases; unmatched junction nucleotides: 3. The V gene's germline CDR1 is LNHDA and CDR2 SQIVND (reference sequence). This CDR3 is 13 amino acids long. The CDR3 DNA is TGTGCCAGTAGTATGGACAGGGAGGATGAGCAGTTCTTC. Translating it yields CASSMDREDEQFF.

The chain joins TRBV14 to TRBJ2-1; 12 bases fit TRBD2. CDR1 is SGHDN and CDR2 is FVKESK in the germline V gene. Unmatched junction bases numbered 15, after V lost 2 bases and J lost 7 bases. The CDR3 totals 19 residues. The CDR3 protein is CASSQTGRLAGGPLNEQFF. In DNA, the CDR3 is TGTGCCAGCAGCCAAACAGGGAGGCTAGCGGGAGGGCCGTTGAATGAGCAGTTCTTC.

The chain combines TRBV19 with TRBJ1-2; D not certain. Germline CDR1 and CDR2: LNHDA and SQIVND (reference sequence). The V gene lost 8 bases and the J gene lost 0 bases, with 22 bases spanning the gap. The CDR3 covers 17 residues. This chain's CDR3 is CASLPSVLDGSNYGYTF. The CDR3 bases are TGTGCCAGTCTCCCCTCGGTTCTAGACGGTTCTAACTATGGCTACACCTTC.

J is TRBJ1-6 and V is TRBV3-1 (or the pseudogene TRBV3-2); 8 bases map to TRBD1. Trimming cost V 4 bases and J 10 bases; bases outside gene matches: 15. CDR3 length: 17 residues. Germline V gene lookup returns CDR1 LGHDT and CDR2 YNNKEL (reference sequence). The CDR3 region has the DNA TGTGCCAGCAGCCCCTGGACAGGGCGAGGCTTAGGATCACCCCTCCACTTT. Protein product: CASSPWTGRGLGSPLHF.

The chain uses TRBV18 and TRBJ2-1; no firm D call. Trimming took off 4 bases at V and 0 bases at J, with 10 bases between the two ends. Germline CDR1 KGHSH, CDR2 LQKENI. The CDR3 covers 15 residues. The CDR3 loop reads CASSLLRVSYNEQFF. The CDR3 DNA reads TGTGCCAGCTCACTCCTACGGGTCTCCTACAATGAGCAGTTCTTC.

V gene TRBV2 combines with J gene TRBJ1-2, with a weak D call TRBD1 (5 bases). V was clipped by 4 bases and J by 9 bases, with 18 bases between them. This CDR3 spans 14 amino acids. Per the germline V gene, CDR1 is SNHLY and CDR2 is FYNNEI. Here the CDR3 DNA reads TGTGCCAGCAGTGGGGGCCCGAGCCCGTATCGCTACACCTTC. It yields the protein CASSGGPSPYRYTF. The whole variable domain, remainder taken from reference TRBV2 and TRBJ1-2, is EPEVTQTPSHQVTQMGQEVILRCVPISNHLYFYWYRQILGQKVEFLVSFYNNEISEKSEIFDDQFSVERPDGSNFTLKIRSTKLEDSAMYFCASSGGPSPYRYTFGSGTRLTVV.

CDR3 nucleotide sequence: TGTGCCAGTGCCCTAGCGGGAGTTCAGTACAATGAGCAGTTCTTC. The encoded protein is CASALAGVQYNEQFF. The chain recombines TRBV19 with TRBJ2-1; 10 nucleotides agree with TRBD2. The germline V gene encodes CDR1 LNHDA and CDR2 SQIVND (reference sequence). The CDR3 consists of 15 residues. Trimming removed 8 bases from V and 4 bases from J; junction bases left unmatched: 8.

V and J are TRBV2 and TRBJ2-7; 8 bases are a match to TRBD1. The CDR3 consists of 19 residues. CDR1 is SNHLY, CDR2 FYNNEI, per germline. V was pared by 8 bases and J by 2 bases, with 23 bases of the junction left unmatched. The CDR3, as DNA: TGTGCCAGCTCAATACCCGGACAGGGACCCCCGACGACGACCTACGAGCAGTACTTC. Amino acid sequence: CASSIPGQGPPTTTYEQYF. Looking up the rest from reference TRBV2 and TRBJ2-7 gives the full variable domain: EPEVTQTPSHQVTQMGQEVILRCVPISNHLYFYWYRQILGQKVEFLVSFYNNEISEKSEIFDDQFSVERPDGSNFTLKIRSTKLEDSAMYFCASSIPGQGPPTTTYEQYFGPGTRLTVT.

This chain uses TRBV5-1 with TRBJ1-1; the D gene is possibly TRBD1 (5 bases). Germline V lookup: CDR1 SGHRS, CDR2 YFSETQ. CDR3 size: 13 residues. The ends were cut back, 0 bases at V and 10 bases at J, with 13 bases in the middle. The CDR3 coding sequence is TGCGCCAGCAGCTTGGGCGAAGGGGTGGGAGCTTTCTTT. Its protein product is CASSLGEGVGAFF.

CDR3 loop: CASSDSNYGYTF. CDR3 bases: TGTGCCAGCAGTGATAGTAACTATGGCTACACCTTC. The chain uses TRBV25-1 and TRBJ1-2; D remains unclear. The CDR3 contains 12 residues. Germline assignment: CDR1 MGHDK and CDR2 SYGVNS. V was trimmed by 3 bases and J by 1 base, leaving 3 bases between them.

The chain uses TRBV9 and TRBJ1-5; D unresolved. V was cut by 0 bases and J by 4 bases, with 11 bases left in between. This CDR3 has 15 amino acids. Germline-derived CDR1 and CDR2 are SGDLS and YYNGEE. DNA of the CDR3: TGTGCCAGCAGCGTAGAGGGTAGCGAAAATCAGCCCCAGCATTTT. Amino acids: CASSVEGSENQPQHF.

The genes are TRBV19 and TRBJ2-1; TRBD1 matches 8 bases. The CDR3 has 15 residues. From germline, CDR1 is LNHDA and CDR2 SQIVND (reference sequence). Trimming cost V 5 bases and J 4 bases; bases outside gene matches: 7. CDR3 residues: CASSSGTGSYNEQFF. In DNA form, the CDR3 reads TGTGCCAGTAGTTCCGGGACAGGTTCTTACAATGAGCAGTTCTTC.

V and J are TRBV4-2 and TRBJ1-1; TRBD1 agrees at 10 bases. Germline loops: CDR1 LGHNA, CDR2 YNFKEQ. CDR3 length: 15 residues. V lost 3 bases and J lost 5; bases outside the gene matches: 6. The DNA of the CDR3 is TGTGCCAGCAGCCACCGGGACAGGGGTTATACTGAAGCTTTCTTT. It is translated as CASSHRDRGYTEAFF.

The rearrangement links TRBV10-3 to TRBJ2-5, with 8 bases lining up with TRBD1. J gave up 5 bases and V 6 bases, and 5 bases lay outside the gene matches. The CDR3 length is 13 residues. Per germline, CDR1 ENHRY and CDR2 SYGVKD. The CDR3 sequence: CAISRGRGETQYF. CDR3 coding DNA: TGTGCCATCAGCAGGGGGCGCGGGGAGACCCAGTACTTC.

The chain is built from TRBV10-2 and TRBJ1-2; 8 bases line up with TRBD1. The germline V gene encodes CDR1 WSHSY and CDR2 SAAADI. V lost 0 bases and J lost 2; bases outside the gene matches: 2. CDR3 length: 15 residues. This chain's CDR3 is CASSESRTGNYGYTF. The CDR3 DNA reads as TGCGCCAGCAGTGAGTCGAGGACAGGGAACTATGGCTACACCTTC.

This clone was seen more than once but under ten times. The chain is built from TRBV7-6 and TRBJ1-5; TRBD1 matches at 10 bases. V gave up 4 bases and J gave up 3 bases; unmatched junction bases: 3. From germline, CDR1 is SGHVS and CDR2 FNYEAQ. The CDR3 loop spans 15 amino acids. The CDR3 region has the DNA TGTGCCAGCAGCTCGGACAGGGGGTTCAATCAGCCCCAGCATTTT. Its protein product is CASSSDRGFNQPQHF.